One sample yielded the 24 T cell receptor beta chains listed below, sequenced in a study of blood T cell repertoires in COVID-19. Repertoires were generated with immunoSEQ multiplex PCR, while TCRdb's copy carries only in-frame clones and drops some. This table has approximately 38,000 clones, 75% to 90% appearing once. Material for sequencing was peripheral blood. These TCRs come from a man younger than 45 with active or convalescent COVID-19.

V usage is TRBV24-1 and J usage is TRBJ1-2; D remains unclear. Trimming took 0 bases from V and 5 from J, leaving 3 bases between them. The CDR3 is 12 residues long. Germline CDR1 reads KGHDR; CDR2 reads SFDVKD. The CDR3 region has the DNA TGTGCCACCAGTGATTTGTCGTATGGCTACACCTTC. Protein product: CATSDLSYGYTF.

The V and J genes are TRBV18 and TRBJ2-2; the match to TRBD1 covers 9 bases. This CDR3 spans 13 amino acids. The germline V gene encodes CDR1 KGHSH and CDR2 LQKENI. J gave up 7 bases and V 10 bases, and 7 bases lay outside the gene matches. CDR3 amino acids: CATRTGVIGELFF. The CDR3 DNA is TGTGCCACCAGGACAGGGGTTATCGGGGAGCTGTTTTTT.

J is TRBJ2-3 and V is TRBV19; D might be TRBD2 (6 bases). V lost 4 bases and J lost 4, with 15 bases in between. CDR1 and CDR2 from the germline V gene are LNHDA and SQIVND (reference sequence). This CDR3 spans 15 amino acids. CDR3 nucleotide sequence: TGTGCCAGTAGTAAGGGATGGAGGGGCTCAGATACGCAGTATTTT. It is translated as CASSKGWRGSDTQYF.

The gene calls are TRBV2 and TRBJ1-1; D gene uncertain. Between the trimmed V and J ends, which lost 3 bases and 4 bases, there was a span of 6 bases. From germline, CDR1 is SNHLY and CDR2 FYNNEI. This CDR3 comprises 12 residues. The CDR3: CASSDSITEAFF. Written as DNA, the CDR3 is TGTGCCAGCAGTGACTCTATCACTGAAGCTTTCTTT.

V gene TRBV19 combines with J gene TRBJ1-2; D remains unclear. Trimming cost V 1 base and J 3 bases, with 12 bases left between them. Germline-derived CDR1 and CDR2 are LNHDA and SQIVND (reference sequence). The CDR3 spans 15 residues. In nucleotides, the CDR3 is TGTGCCAGTAGTATAGGAGAGGGTCTGGACTATGGCTACACCTTC. Translated, it gives CASSIGEGLDYGYTF.

V usage is TRBV7-9 and J usage is TRBJ1-4; D call uncertain. The CDR3 spans 12 residues. V was pared by 2 bases and J by 7 bases, with 5 bases between. Germline V gene lookup returns CDR1 SEHNR and CDR2 FQNEAQ (reference sequence). The DNA of the CDR3 is TGTGCCAGCAGCTTAAACGGTGAAAAACTGTTTTTT. This gives the protein CASSLNGEKLFF.

This chain connects TRBV7-9 to TRBJ2-2; a possible D gene is TRBD2 (7 bases). CDR1 is SEHNR, CDR2 FQNEAQ, per germline (reference sequence). V was shortened by 5 bases and J by 4 bases, with 17 bases between the two germline ends. The CDR3 sequence is 16 residues long. The CDR3 loop reads CASSKKGGAGTGELFF. CDR3 nucleotide sequence: TGTGCCAGCAGCAAAAAAGGGGGGGCAGGCACCGGGGAGCTGTTTTTT.

In this sample, this clone turned up once. The gene calls are TRBV24-1 and TRBJ2-7; 9 nucleotides agree with TRBD2. Germline V gene sequence: CDR1 KGHDR, CDR2 SFDVKD. V gave up 0 bases and J gave up 6 bases; unmatched junction bases: 14. The CDR3 sequence is 18 residues long. In DNA, the CDR3 is TGTGCCACCAGTGATTTGGACGATAGCGGGAGAGCCCCGCGCGAGCAGTACGTC. It encodes CATSDLDDSGRAPREQYV.

The count of this clone is one. The chain is built from TRBV7-9 and TRBJ1-2, with no clear D. CDR1 is SEHNR and CDR2 is FQNEAQ in the germline V gene (reference sequence). The V and J ends lost 5 bases and 4 bases respectively, with 5 bases between them. This CDR3 has 11 residues. CDR3 amino acids: CASSNSYGYTF. In nucleotides, the CDR3 is TGTGCCAGCAGCAACAGCTATGGCTACACCTTC.

This clone was seen just once. The rearrangement links TRBV5-4 to TRBJ2-1, with 7 bases fitting TRBD1. Losses at the gene ends were 0 bases for V and 8 bases for J; bases not matched to a gene: 2. This CDR3 is 13 amino acids long. Germline V gene sequence: CDR1 SGHNT, CDR2 YYREEE (reference sequence). The CDR3 sequence: CASSLGGGDEQFF. As DNA, the CDR3 is TGTGCCAGCAGCTTGGGAGGGGGCGATGAGCAGTTCTTC.

This clone was seen more than once but under ten times. This chain uses TRBV18 with TRBJ1-5; unclear D gene. The CDR3 covers 15 residues. Germline V gives CDR1 KGHSH, CDR2 LQKENI. V was trimmed by 3 bases and J by 0 bases, leaving 9 bases between them. The CDR3 coding sequence is TGTGCCAGCTCACCGTCCGGTAATAGCAATCAGCCCCAGCATTTT. This translates into CASSPSGNSNQPQHF.

Worth noting for this clone: Other DNA sequences in this specimen translate into the identical CDR3. The CDR3, as DNA: TGTGCCAGCAGCCAAGCCAGGGGGCGAGGCACTGAAGCTTTCTTT. Its translation is CASSQARGRGTEAFF. The J gene is TRBJ1-1, the V gene TRBV4-2; 8 positions match TRBD1. Germline trimming cut 1 base from V and 4 bases from J; bases unmatched to any gene: 5. This CDR3 is built from 15 residues. CDR1 and CDR2 (germline): LGHNA, YNFKEQ.

This chain connects TRBV6-2 or TRBV6-3 to TRBJ2-7; 8 bases are shared with TRBD1. The J segment lost 2 bases and the V segment lost 6 bases, leaving 9 bases of the junction unmatched. Germline V CDR1 and CDR2: MNHEY, SVGEGT. The CDR3 covers 15 residues. CDR3 sequence reads: CASSSGAGGAYEQYV. The CDR3 DNA is TGTGCCAGCAGCTCCGGGGCAGGGGGCGCCTACGAGCAGTACGTC.

CDR3: CASSWDRGSNTEAFF. The DNA for the CDR3 is TGTGCCAGTAGTTGGGACAGGGGTTCAAACACTGAAGCTTTCTTT. The chain couples TRBV19 to TRBJ1-1; 10 bases map to TRBD1. CDR1 and CDR2 from the germline V gene are LNHDA and SQIVND (reference sequence). With 5 bases clipped from V and 2 bases from J, the junction kept 5 bases outside the gene matches. The CDR3 runs 15 residues.

This clone came up a few times. The CDR3 region is CASSLVDGVRDQPQHF. CDR3 nucleotide sequence: TGTGCCAGCAGCTTAGTTGATGGAGTGAGGGATCAGCCCCAGCATTTT. J is TRBJ1-5 and V is TRBV7-2; D is uncertain. V lost 1 base to trimming and J lost 5 bases, with 15 bases between them. CDR3 length: 16 amino acids. Germline V gives CDR1 SGHTA, CDR2 FQGNSA. Together with reference TRBV7-2 and TRBJ1-5, the CDR3 gives the full variable domain: GAGVSQSPSNKVTEKGKDVELRCDPISGHTALYWYRQSLGQGLEFLIYFQGNSAPDKSGLPSDRFSAERTGGSVSTLTIQRTQQEDSAVYLCASSLVDGVRDQPQHFGDGTRLSIL.

The chain employs TRBV30 and TRBJ1-5; weak D call: TRBD1 (6 bases). Trimming took off 4 bases at V and 2 bases at J, with 12 bases between the two ends. Germline-derived CDR1 and CDR2 are GTSNPN and SVGIG (reference sequence). CDR3 length equals 14 residues. The CDR3 nucleotides read TGTGCCTGGAAAACAGGGTTTGGCAATCAGCCCCAGCATTTT. This codes for CAWKTGFGNQPQHF.

The chain is built from TRBV29-1 and TRBJ1-4; D possibly corresponds to TRBD1 (5 bases). The CDR3 covers 12 residues. V dropped 5 bases and J dropped 4 bases, with 8 bases sitting between them. The V gene's germline CDR1 is SQVTM and CDR2 ANQGSEA. This CDR3 is CSVRQSNEKLFF. The CDR3 DNA follows: TGCAGCGTTCGACAGAGTAATGAAAAACTGTTTTTT.

In this sample, this clone turned up a few times. V gene TRBV7-3 combines with J gene TRBJ1-2; 7 bases align to TRBD1. Germline values: CDR1 SGHTA, CDR2 FQGTGA. Unmatched junction bases numbered 4, after V lost 3 bases and J lost 3 bases. The CDR3 runs 14 residues. The CDR3 DNA is TGTGCCAGCAGCTTTGGGCAGGGGGACTATGGCTACACCTTC. Translating gives CASSFGQGDYGYTF.

The chain links TRBV2 to TRBJ1-3; D might be TRBD1 (5 bases). Germline CDR1 and CDR2: SNHLY and FYNNEI. Trimming removed 7 bases from V and 4 bases from J, with 20 bases in between. The CDR3 length is 16 residues. For the CDR3, the DNA is TGTGCCAGCAATAACCCAGGGAAGGGTGCCGGAAACACCATATATTTT. It specifies CASNNPGKGAGNTIYF.

The rearrangement joins TRBV4-3 to TRBJ1-1; 7 bases are shared with TRBD1. The germline gives CDR1 LGHNA, CDR2 YSLEER. The CDR3 is 17 residues long. V trimming: 1 base; J trimming: 5 bases; junction bases outside the gene matches: 13. The DNA of the CDR3 is TGCGCCAGCAGCCAAGGGAGACAGGGCGAAAGGGGAACTGAAGCTTTCTTT. Translation gives CASSQGRQGERGTEAFF.

This clone appeared once. The chain's CDR3 is CASSRTGATEAFF. The CDR3 DNA is TGCGCCAGCAGTCGGACAGGGGCCACTGAAGCTTTCTTT. V gene TRBV10-1 combines with J gene TRBJ1-1; TRBD1 matches 9 bases. Germline-derived CDR1 and CDR2 are WNHNN and SYGVQD (reference sequence). The CDR3 is 13 amino acids. The J segment lost 4 bases and the V segment lost 5 bases, leaving 2 bases of the junction unmatched.

The chain has TRBV18 and TRBJ2-7, with a weak D call TRBD1 (5 bases). Germline V gene lookup returns CDR1 KGHSH and CDR2 LQKENI. Trimming cost V 2 bases and J 3 bases, with 8 bases left between them. This CDR3 is 13 amino acids long. This chain's CDR3 is CASSPGQLYEQYF. CDR3 DNA: TGTGCCAGCTCACCAGGACAACTCTACGAGCAGTACTTC. The full variable domain, in which reference TRBV18 and TRBJ2-7 provide the parts outside the CDR3, is NAGVMQNPRHLVRRRGQEARLRCSPMKGHSHVYWYRQLPEEGLKFMVYLQKENIIDESGMPKERFSAEFPKEGPSILRIQQVVRGDSAAYFCASSPGQLYEQYFGPGTRLTVT.

This clone was observed once. The V gene is TRBV11-2, the J gene TRBJ2-1; 13 bases align to TRBD2. Germline CDR1 and CDR2: SGHAT and FQNNGV. The V and J ends lost 4 bases and 9 bases, in that order; junction bases with no gene match: 6. CDR3 size: 15 residues. CDR3 loop: CASSSTSGRAGEQFF. DNA for the CDR3: TGTGCCAGCAGCTCCACTAGCGGGAGGGCGGGTGAGCAGTTCTTC.

This chain uses TRBV24-1 with TRBJ1-1, with TRBD1 as a possible D gene (6 bases). The CDR3 is made up of 15 amino acids. V was pared by 4 bases and J by 6 bases, with 17 bases between. Germline V gene data show CDR1 as KGHDR and CDR2 as SFDVKD. CDR3 in amino acids: CATSEGTLKRSEAFF. CDR3 coding DNA: TGTGCCACCAGTGAAGGGACACTGAAAAGATCTGAAGCTTTCTTT.